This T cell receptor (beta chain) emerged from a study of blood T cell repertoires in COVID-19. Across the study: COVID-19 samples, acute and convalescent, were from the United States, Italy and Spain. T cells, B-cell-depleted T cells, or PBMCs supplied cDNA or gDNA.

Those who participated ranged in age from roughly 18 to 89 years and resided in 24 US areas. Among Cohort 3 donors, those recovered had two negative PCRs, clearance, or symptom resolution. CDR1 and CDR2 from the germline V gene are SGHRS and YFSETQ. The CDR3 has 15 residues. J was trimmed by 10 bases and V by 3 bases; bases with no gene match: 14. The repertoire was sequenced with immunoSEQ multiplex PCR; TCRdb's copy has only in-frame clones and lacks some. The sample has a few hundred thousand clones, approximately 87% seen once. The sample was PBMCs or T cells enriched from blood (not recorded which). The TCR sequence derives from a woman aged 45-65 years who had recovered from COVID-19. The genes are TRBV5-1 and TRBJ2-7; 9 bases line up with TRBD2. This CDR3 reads CASSSSGTSLRGQYF. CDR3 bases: TGCGCCAGCAGCTCCTCGGGGACTAGCCTACGGGGACAGTACTTC. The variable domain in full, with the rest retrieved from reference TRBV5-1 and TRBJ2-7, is KAGVTQTPRYLIKTRGQQVTLSCSPISGHRSVSWYQQTPGQGLQFLFEYFSETQRNKGNFPGRFSGRQFSNSRSEMNVSTLELGDSALYLCASSSSGTSLRGQYFGPGTRLTVT.